Each of the 15 T cell receptor beta chains below was sequenced from the same sample in a study of patients and donors after allogeneic stem cell transplantation. Via MiXCR, TCRdb re-called the RT-PCR reads, giving one row per CDR3 protein. The sample includes about 960,000 distinct CDR3 sequences, roughly 17% of them seen just once. The sequenced sample was blood, either unsorted or a sorted T cell fraction (not recorded which). Receptors originate from a human donor who was either an allogeneic HSCT recipient or a stem cell or donor lymphocyte infusion donor (not recorded which). It is not recorded whose cells these are; they may come from a transplant donor.

This chain connects TRBV3-1 to TRBJ2-1, with a weak D call TRBD2 (5 bases). CDR3 size: 18 residues. Trimming removed 1 base at V and 1 base at J, with 17 bases between. CDR1 and CDR2 (germline): LGHDT, YNNKEL (reference sequence). CDR3 DNA sequence: TGTGCCAGCAGCCAAGGGCTAGCTATGCGTTATTCCTACAATGAGCAGTTCTTC. As protein: CASSQGLAMRYSYNEQFF.

This clonotype was seen just once. The chain couples TRBV25-1 to TRBJ1-3; 7 bases fit TRBD1. The length of the CDR3 is 16 residues. CDR1 and CDR2 (germline): MGHDK, SYGVNS. J gave up 4 bases and V 1 base, and 7 bases lay outside the gene matches. The CDR3 sequence: CASSEWGQKPGNTIYF. CDR3 nucleotides: TGTGCCAGCAGTGAATGGGGACAGAAGCCGGGAAACACCATATATTTT.

This clonotype has just a few counts. V gene TRBV6-6 combines with J gene TRBJ2-5, with a possible D match to TRBD2 (5 bases). The CDR3 is 12 amino acids. V lost 7 bases and J 5 bases, leaving 11 bases between the germline ends. CDR1 MNHNY and CDR2 SVGAGI come from the germline V gene (reference sequence). The CDR3 protein is CASTARGETQYF. DNA of the CDR3: TGTGCCAGCACCGCCCGAGGGGAGACCCAGTACTTC.

The chain joins TRBV19 to TRBJ1-2; 7 nucleotides agree with TRBD1. Germline V gene lookup returns CDR1 LNHDA and CDR2 SQIVND (reference sequence). With 5 bases clipped from V and 6 bases from J, the junction kept 6 bases outside the gene matches. The length of the CDR3 is 13 residues. CDR3 loop: CASSYRGVHGYTF. The CDR3 DNA is TGTGCCAGTAGTTACAGGGGAGTTCATGGCTACACCTTC.

This chain joins TRBV7-8 and TRBJ1-2, with D hard to call. Germline assignment: CDR1 SGHVS and CDR2 FQNEAQ. The CDR3 sequence is 13 residues long. Trimming pared 8 bases from V and 8 bases from J, leaving 18 bases between. The CDR3 loop reads CASGRVRESGYTF. The CDR3 nucleotides read TGTGCCAGCGGTAGGGTGCGAGAGTCAGGCTACACCTTC.

V and J are TRBV10-3 and TRBJ1-1; D uncertain. CDR3 length: 12 residues. Deletions cut 3 bases from V and 6 bases from J, with 8 bases between. CDR1 and CDR2 from the germline V gene are ENHRY and SYGVKD. Here the CDR3 reads CAISDRTAEAFF. In DNA, the CDR3 is TGTGCCATCAGTGACAGGACCGCTGAAGCTTTCTTT.

This clonotype has more than one count but fewer than ten. The CDR3 loop is CASSILASPYNEQFF. The CDR3 DNA is TGTGCCAGTAGTATACTAGCTTCCCCCTACAATGAGCAGTTCTTC. The rearrangement links TRBV19 to TRBJ2-1; weak D call: TRBD2 (5 bases). CDR3 length: 15 amino acids. Germline V gene data show CDR1 as LNHDA and CDR2 as SQIVND (reference sequence). Trimming stripped 2 bases from V and 2 bases from J, with 10 bases between.

This clonotype has more than one count but fewer than ten. J is TRBJ1-5 and V is TRBV6-5, with no clear D. The CDR3 spans 14 residues. V shed 1 base and J shed 3 bases, with 7 bases lying between them. Germline V gives CDR1 MNHEY, CDR2 SVGAGI. CDR3 DNA: TGTGCCAGCAGTTACTTAGGAAACAATCAGCCCCAGCATTTT. This sequence encodes CASSYLGNNQPQHF.

V is TRBV3-1 and J is TRBJ2-1; perhaps TRBD1 as D (6 bases). This CDR3 has 16 residues. V lost 0 bases and J 3 bases, leaving 12 bases between the germline ends. In germline, CDR1 is LGHDT, CDR2 YNNKEL (reference sequence). The CDR3 DNA sequence: TGTGCCAGCAGCCAAGACCTTTGGACAGACTACAATGAGCAGTTCTTC. As protein: CASSQDLWTDYNEQFF.

This rearrangement joins TRBV3-1 to TRBJ1-1; possible D gene TRBD1, 5 bases. The CDR3 has 12 residues. The V and J ends lost 2 bases and 6 bases respectively, with 7 bases between them. Germline-derived CDR1 and CDR2 are LGHDT and YNNKEL (reference sequence). The CDR3 DNA sequence: TGTGCCAGCAGCCAAAAGGGGTCTGAAGCTTTCTTT. This sequence encodes CASSQKGSEAFF.

This clonotype was seen more than once but under ten times. This may stem from a read error, because a much larger clone lies one nucleotide away. The J gene is TRBJ1-2, the V gene TRBV10-3, with 10 bases fitting TRBD1. The length of the CDR3 is 13 residues. Germline trimming cut 6 bases from V and 5 bases from J; bases unmatched to any gene: 3. Germline CDR1 ENHRY, CDR2 SYGVKD. CDR3 in amino acids: CAISPGQGYGYTF. The CDR3 DNA sequence: TGTGCCATCAGCCCGGGACAGGGGTATGGCTACACCTTC.

The chain recombines TRBV30 with TRBJ2-2; D uncertain. The CDR3 loop spans 13 amino acids. Germline CDR1 GTSNPN, CDR2 SVGIG (reference sequence). V was trimmed by 2 bases and J by 7 bases, leaving 11 bases between them. Written as DNA, the CDR3 is TGTGCCTGGAGTCCCCGACTGGACGGGGAGCTGTTTTTT. It translates to CAWSPRLDGELFF.

The chain recombines TRBV7-8 with TRBJ2-3, with 7 nucleotides matching TRBD1. The CDR3 consists of 15 residues. With 4 bases clipped from V and 1 base from J, the junction kept 5 bases outside the gene matches. Germline V CDR1 and CDR2: SGHVS, FQNEAQ. The CDR3 is CASSSNQGGTDTQYF. As DNA, the CDR3 is TGTGCCAGCAGCTCAAACCAGGGGGGCACAGATACGCAGTATTTT.

A remark on this clonotype: Germline is not matched at one junction end, which may reflect a read error. The chain has TRBV27 and TRBJ2-7, with D maybe TRBD1 (6 bases). The CDR3 sequence is 16 residues long. From germline, CDR1 is MNHEY and CDR2 SMNVEV (reference sequence). The CDR3, as DNA: TGTGCCAGCAGTTTGCAAGGACAGCCCTTCGCCTACGGGCAGTACTTC. It yields the protein CASSLQGQPFAYGQYF.

CDR3 protein: CASSLGVGALGANYGYTF. CDR3 nucleotides: TGTGCCAGCAGCTTAGGGGTGGGTGCACTCGGGGCAAACTATGGCTACACCTTC. The chain employs TRBV13 and TRBJ1-2, with D tentatively TRBD1 (5 bases). CDR3 size: 18 residues. Trimming stripped 0 bases from V and 2 bases from J, with 19 bases between. In germline, CDR1 is PRHDT, CDR2 FYEKMQ (reference sequence).